Listed here is a single T cell receptor (beta chain). The data were obtained in a study of blood T cell repertoires in COVID-19. Libraries were prepared by immunoSEQ multiplex PCR; TCRdb keeps only in-frame clonotypes and omits some of them. The data show about 190,000 clones, under 90% seen once. Germline assignment: CDR1 KGHSH and CDR2 LQKENI. This CDR3 comprises 13 residues. V shed 4 bases and J shed 4 bases, with 11 bases lying between them. The chain couples TRBV18 to TRBJ2-7, with TRBD2 as a possible D gene (6 bases). The sequence derives from a human donor in a cohort sampled during active COVID-19. Sample: peripheral blood. In DNA form, the CDR3 reads TGTGCCAGCTCACGCGGGACCCCTTACGAGCAGTACTTC. Encoded protein: CASSRGTPYEQYF.